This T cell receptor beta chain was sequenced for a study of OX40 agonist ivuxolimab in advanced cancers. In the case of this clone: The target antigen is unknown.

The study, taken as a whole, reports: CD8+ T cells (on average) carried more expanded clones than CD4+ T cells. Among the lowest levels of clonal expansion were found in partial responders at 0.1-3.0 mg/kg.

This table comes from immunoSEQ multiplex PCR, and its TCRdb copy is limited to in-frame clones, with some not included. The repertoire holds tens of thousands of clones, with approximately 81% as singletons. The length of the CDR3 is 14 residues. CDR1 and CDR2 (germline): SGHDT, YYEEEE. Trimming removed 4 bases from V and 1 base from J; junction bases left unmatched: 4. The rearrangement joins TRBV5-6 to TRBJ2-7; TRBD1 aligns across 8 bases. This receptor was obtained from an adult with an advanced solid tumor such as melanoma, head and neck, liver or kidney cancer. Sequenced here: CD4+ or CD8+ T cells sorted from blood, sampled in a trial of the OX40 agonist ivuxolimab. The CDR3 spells CASSRRQGSYEQYF. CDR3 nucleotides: TGTGCCAGCAGCCGTAGACAGGGGTCCTACGAGCAGTACTTC.